This T cell receptor beta chain appears in the sequencing data of a study of T-cell reconstitution after alpha-beta-depleted transplantation in children. General study findings and limits: By about two months after transplant, alpha-beta T cells reportedly arose from several hundred graft clones that had expanded. Surviving recipient cells, namely T cells and thymic progenitors, were the source of high day-60 TCRbeta diversity in some patients. The authors attributed T-cell counts and diversity one year after transplant mostly to newly produced T cells.

This clonotype has a count of ten or more. Its antigen is not known. The TCRbeta library was prepared with unique molecular identifiers. TCRdb passed the PCR reads through MiXCR, listing each CDR3 protein once. The repertoire holds more than 300,000 distinct CDR3 sequences, with around 16% as singletons. Trimming cost V 4 bases and J 2 bases, with 13 bases left between them. This CDR3 has 14 residues. In germline, CDR1 is SGHDT, CDR2 YYEEEE. The TCR originated in a male patient between 2 and 15 years old who had a stem cell transplant for acute lymphoblastic leukemia, so the T cells may come from the graft donor. Sequenced here: PBMCs, mostly from graft donor cells, sampled 360 days after TCRalphabeta/CD19-depleted stem cell transplant. The chain combines TRBV5-6 with TRBJ2-7; tentatively, D is TRBD1 (5 bases). The DNA of the CDR3 is TGTGCCAGCAGCCTGAACAGGTTAACCTACGAGCAGTACTTC. As protein: CASSLNRLTYEQYF.